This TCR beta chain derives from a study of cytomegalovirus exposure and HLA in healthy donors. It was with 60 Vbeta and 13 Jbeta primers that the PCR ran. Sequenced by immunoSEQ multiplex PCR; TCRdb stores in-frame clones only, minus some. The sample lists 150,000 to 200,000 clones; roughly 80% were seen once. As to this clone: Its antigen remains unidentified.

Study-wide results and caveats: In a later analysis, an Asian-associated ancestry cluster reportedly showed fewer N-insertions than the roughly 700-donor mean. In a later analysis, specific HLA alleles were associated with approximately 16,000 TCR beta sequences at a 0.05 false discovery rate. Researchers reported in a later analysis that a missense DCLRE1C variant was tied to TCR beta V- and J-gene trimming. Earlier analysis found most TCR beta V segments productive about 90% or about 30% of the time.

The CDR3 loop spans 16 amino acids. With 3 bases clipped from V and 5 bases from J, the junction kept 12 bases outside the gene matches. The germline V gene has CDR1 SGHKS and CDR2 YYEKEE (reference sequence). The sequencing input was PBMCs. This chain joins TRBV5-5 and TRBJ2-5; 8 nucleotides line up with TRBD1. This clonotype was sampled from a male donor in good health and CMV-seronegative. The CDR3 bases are TGTGCCAGCAGCTCCATCCCCGGACAGGGCTCGGAGACCCAGTACTTC. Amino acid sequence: CASSSIPGQGSETQYF.